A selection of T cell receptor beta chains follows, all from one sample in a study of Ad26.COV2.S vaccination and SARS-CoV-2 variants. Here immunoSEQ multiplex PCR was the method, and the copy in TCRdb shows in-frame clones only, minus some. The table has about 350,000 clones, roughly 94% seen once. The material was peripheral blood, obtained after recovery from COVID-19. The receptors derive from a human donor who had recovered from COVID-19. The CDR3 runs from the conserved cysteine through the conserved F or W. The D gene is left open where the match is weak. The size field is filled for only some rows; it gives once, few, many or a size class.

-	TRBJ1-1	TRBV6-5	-	TGTGCCAGCAGGCCCTCGAGTGAAGCTTTCTTT	CASRPSSEAFF
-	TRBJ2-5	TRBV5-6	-	TGTGCCAGCAGCACGTGGGGGACCCAAGAGACCCAGTACTTC	CASSTWGTQETQYF
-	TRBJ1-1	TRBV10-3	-	TGTGCCATCAGTGAGGGCTGGGGCAGGTCTGAAGCTTTCTTT	CAISEGWGRSEAFF
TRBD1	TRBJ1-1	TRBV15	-	TGTGCCACCAGCAGTAGGGGACAGCACACTGAAGCTTTCTTT	CATSSRGQHTEAFF
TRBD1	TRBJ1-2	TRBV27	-	TGTGCCAGCCCCCCTGGGACAGTAGATCATGGCTACACCTTC	CASPPGTVDHGYTF
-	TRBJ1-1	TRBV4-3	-	TGCGCCAGCCGTGGGTGGGGCGGCACTGAAGCTTTCTTT	CASRGWGGTEAFF
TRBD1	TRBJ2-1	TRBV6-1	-	TGTGCCAGCAGTGCCCGGGACAGGCAAACTTACAATGAGCAGTTCTTC	CASSARDRQTYNEQFF
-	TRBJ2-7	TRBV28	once	TGTGCCAGCTCCATTAGGCAGACCTACGAGCAGTACTTC	CASSIRQTYEQYF
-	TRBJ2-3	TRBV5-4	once	TGTGCCAGCACCCCCCCTAGCACAGATACGCAGTATTTT	CASTPPSTDTQYF
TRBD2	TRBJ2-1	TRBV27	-	TGTGCCAGCAGTCTACTAGCGGGGGGGAACTACAATGAGCAGTTCTTC	CASSLLAGGNYNEQFF
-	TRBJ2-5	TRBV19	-	TGTGCCAGTAGTATCCGAAACGGGGCGTACCAAGAGACCCAGTACTTC	CASSIRNGAYQETQYF
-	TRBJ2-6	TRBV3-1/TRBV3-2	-	TGTGCCAGCCACCGGGCCGGGGCCAACGTCCTGACTTTC	CASHRAGANVLTF
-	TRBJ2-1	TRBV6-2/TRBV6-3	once	TGTGCCAGCAGTTACTCGAGTCAGCACCCCAGTGCATCGGGTTTGCCTCAGTTCTTC	CASSYSSQHPSASGLPQFF
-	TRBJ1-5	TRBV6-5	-	TGTGCCAGCGGCAGTACGCGCAATCAGCCCCAGCATTTT	CASGSTRNQPQHF
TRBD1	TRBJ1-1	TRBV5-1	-	TGCGCCAGCAGCTTGGAGGGAGGGGGCCCTGAAGCTTTCTTT	CASSLEGGGPEAFF
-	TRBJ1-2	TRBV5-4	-	TGTGCCAGCGAGGGAGAAGACTATGGCTACACCTTC	CASEGEDYGYTF
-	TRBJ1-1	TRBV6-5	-	TGTGCCAGCAGTTACCGGGGTGCTTACACTGAAGCTTTCTTT	CASSYRGAYTEAFF
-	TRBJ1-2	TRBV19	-	TGTGCCAGTAGTATAGATCTGTACAGGGAAAACTATGGCTACACCTTC	CASSIDLYRENYGYTF